This T cell receptor (beta chain) was retrieved from a study of cytomegalovirus exposure and HLA in healthy donors. Trimming removed 4 bases from V and 4 bases from J; junction bases left unmatched: 5. The CDR3 totals 14 residues. Per the germline V gene, CDR1 is SGHDT and CDR2 is YYEEEE. Study results and limitations: Later work found that TCR association rates differed between HLA loci; DRB1 had the most and HLA-C the fewest. Later analysis found that TCR beta chains associated with HLA were more clonally expanded than other, equally common chains. 16,951 TCR beta sequences were associated with HLA alleles at 0.05 false discovery rate in a later analysis.

At the time of sampling, donors were nominally healthy, though unrecorded immune exposures were likely. 60 Vbeta and 13 Jbeta primers were used in PCR. The table came from immunoSEQ multiplex PCR; TCRdb's copy has only in-frame clones and leaves some out. The data contain around 140,000 clones, around 80% of them seen just once; the ten biggest clones take up about 1.5%. Note on this clone: The antigen is not known.

The chain combines TRBV5-6 with TRBJ2-3, with 8 bases aligning to TRBD2. Material: PBMCs. This sequence originates from a woman aged 18-29 years in good health and CMV-seronegative. CDR3 region: CASSRGLESDTQYF. The DNA for the CDR3 is TGTGCCAGCAGCCGGGGACTAGAGTCAGATACGCAGTATTTT.